One sample yielded the 31 T cell receptor beta chains listed below, sequenced in a study of T cell responses to AZD1222 COVID-19 vaccine. Sequencing used immunoSEQ multiplex PCR; TCRdb keeps in-frame clones, though not all of them. The sample lists roughly 80,000 clones, about 82% occurring once. Here the sequenced sample was peripheral blood, taken on day 0 of AZD1222 vaccination. These receptors were obtained from an adult in good health.

The chain uses TRBV12-3 or TRBV12-4 and TRBJ1-3; no reliable D call. V lost 6 bases, J lost 9 bases, and 15 bases lay in between. The CDR3 runs to 13 residues. The chain's CDR3 is CASRGTSSGTIYF. The DNA for the CDR3 is TGTGCCAGCAGGGGAACTTCATCGGGCACCATATATTTT.

A single count supports this clone. The sample contains more than one DNA sequence encoding this CDR3. The chain combines TRBV5-1 with TRBJ2-7; D might be TRBD1 (6 bases). The germline gives CDR1 SGHRS, CDR2 YFSETQ. The CDR3 spans 14 residues. V gave up 1 base and J gave up 2 bases, with 10 bases separating them. The CDR3 bases are TGCGCCAGCAGCTTGTTAGGGGGAACCTACGAGCAGTACTTC. Amino acid sequence: CASSLLGGTYEQYF. Complete variable domain (other parts from reference TRBV5-1 and TRBJ2-7): KAGVTQTPRYLIKTRGQQVTLSCSPISGHRSVSWYQQTPGQGLQFLFEYFSETQRNKGNFPGRFSGRQFSNSRSEMNVSTLELGDSALYLCASSLLGGTYEQYFGPGTRLTVT.

The J gene is TRBJ2-7, the V gene TRBV6-2 or TRBV6-3; D is ambiguous. The CDR3 extends over 16 amino acids. Germline V gives CDR1 MNHEY, CDR2 SVGEGT. The V end was cut by 0 bases, the J end by 3 bases, with 15 bases between. The CDR3 region is CASSYSFSSPLYEQYF. The CDR3 bases are TGTGCCAGCAGTTACTCGTTCAGCAGCCCCCTCTACGAGCAGTACTTC.

The V call is TRBV2, the J call TRBJ1-4, with unresolved D. The V end lost 8 bases, the J end lost 12 bases, and 13 bases lay between the germline ends. In germline, CDR1 is SNHLY, CDR2 FYNNEI. This CDR3 is 11 amino acids long. The CDR3 DNA is TGTGCCAGCGGAGGGTTTACTGAACTGTTTTTT. This gives the protein CASGGFTELFF. The entire variable domain, with the rest obtained from reference TRBV2 and TRBJ1-4, is as follows: EPEVTQTPSHQVTQMGQEVILRCVPISNHLYFYWYRQILGQKVEFLVSFYNNEISEKSEIFDDQFSVERPDGSNFTLKIRSTKLEDSAMYFCASGGFTELFFGSGTQLSVL.

The chain joins TRBV7-2 to TRBJ1-5; 7 nucleotides match TRBD1. Trimming removed 3 bases from V and 6 bases from J; junction bases left unmatched: 2. The CDR3 consists of 13 residues. The V gene's germline CDR1 is SGHTA and CDR2 FQGNSA. CDR3 DNA: TGTGCCAGCAGCTTGGGACAGCCTCAGCCCCAGCATTTT. Protein: CASSLGQPQPQHF. The variable domain in full, completed from reference TRBV7-2 and TRBJ1-5, reads GAGVSQSPSNKVTEKGKDVELRCDPISGHTALYWYRQSLGQGLEFLIYFQGNSAPDKSGLPSDRFSAERTGGSVSTLTIQRTQQEDSAVYLCASSLGQPQPQHFGDGTRLSIL.

This rearrangement joins TRBV15 to TRBJ2-3, with 8 nucleotides matching TRBD1. The CDR3 loop spans 15 amino acids. CDR1 is LNHNV, CDR2 YYDKDF, per germline (reference sequence). J gave up 2 bases and V 3 bases, and 4 bases lay outside the gene matches. DNA of the CDR3: TGTGCCACCAGCAGGAGACAGGGGTTCACAGATACGCAGTATTTT. Its translation is CATSRRQGFTDTQYF.

The count of this clone is one. This rearrangement joins TRBV6-5 to TRBJ1-2; D not resolved. CDR3 length equals 14 residues. Germline V gene data show CDR1 as MNHEY and CDR2 as SVGAGI. Trimming took 5 bases from V and 6 from J, leaving 16 bases between them. In DNA form, the CDR3 reads TGTGCCAGCAGTCAGAACTCCCACAGCGATGGCTACACCTTC. This gives the protein CASSQNSHSDGYTF.

The chain links TRBV5-1 to TRBJ2-7; D not resolved. The V gene's germline CDR1 is SGHRS and CDR2 YFSETQ. The CDR3 is made up of 14 amino acids. The germline V and J ends were trimmed by 3 bases and 0 bases, with 10 bases remaining between them. The CDR3 loop is CASSSDPRSYEQYF. The CDR3 region has the DNA TGCGCCAGCAGCTCAGACCCCCGCTCCTACGAGCAGTACTTC.

This chain connects TRBV19 to TRBJ2-1, with TRBD2 identical over 11 bases. The germline CDR1 and CDR2 sequences are LNHDA and SQIVND (reference sequence). The V and J ends lost 1 base and 0 bases, in that order; junction bases with no gene match: 8. The CDR3 contains 19 residues. The CDR3 nucleotides read TGTGCCAGTAGTATAGGTCCTAGCGGGGGGCTATACTCCTACAATGAGCAGTTCTTC. This translates into CASSIGPSGGLYSYNEQFF.

V is TRBV28 and J is TRBJ1-5; possible D gene TRBD1, 6 bases. The V gene lost 6 bases and the J gene lost 0 bases, with 12 bases spanning the gap. The CDR3 runs 15 residues. Per germline, CDR1 MDHEN and CDR2 SYDVKM. Here the CDR3 DNA reads TGTGCCAGCAGCCCAGACAGGTATAGCAATCAGCCCCAGCATTTT. Protein product: CASSPDRYSNQPQHF.

The chain recombines TRBV4-1 with TRBJ2-7, with no clear D. V was trimmed by 4 bases and J by 7 bases, leaving 14 bases between them. CDR1 and CDR2 (germline): MGHRA, YSYEKL. This CDR3 comprises 13 residues. The CDR3 sequence is CASSPTWGGEQYF. CDR3 DNA: TGCGCCAGCAGCCCGACCTGGGGTGGGGAGCAGTACTTC.

This sequence joins TRBV19 and TRBJ2-3; possibly TRBD2 for D (6 bases). The ends were cut back, 4 bases at V and 1 base at J, with 9 bases in the middle. The CDR3 is 14 residues long. Germline CDR1 reads LNHDA; CDR2 reads SQIVND (reference sequence). The CDR3 sequence is CASSSGIGTDTQYF. Here the CDR3 DNA reads TGTGCCAGTAGTAGCGGGATCGGCACAGATACGCAGTATTTT.

This clone was detected only once. This chain links TRBV10-3 with TRBJ1-1, with a tentative D call TRBD1 (6 bases). Germline V gene lookup returns CDR1 ENHRY and CDR2 SYGVKD. The CDR3 is 16 amino acids. The V gene lost 0 bases and the J gene lost 4 bases, with 15 bases spanning the gap. CDR3 region: CAISESSPGAGTEAFF. CDR3 DNA: TGTGCCATCAGTGAGTCGAGTCCGGGGGCAGGCACTGAAGCTTTCTTT.

This chain uses TRBV5-6 with TRBJ2-3; possibly TRBD1 or TRBD2 for D (5 bases each). V lost 3 bases, J lost 12 bases, and 20 bases lay in between. Germline CDR1 reads SGHDT; CDR2 reads YYEEEE. This CDR3 spans 14 amino acids. The CDR3 DNA is TGTGCCAGCAGCTCCCCCCGGGACCTAGAAGGCCAGTATTTT. Protein product: CASSSPRDLEGQYF.

This chain links TRBV9 with TRBJ2-7; 9 positions match TRBD1. Germline V CDR1 and CDR2: SGDLS, YYNGEE. The CDR3 consists of 15 residues. With V trimmed by 5 bases and J by 3 bases, 9 bases remained unmatched. The CDR3 region is CASSDRDRAGYEQYF. In DNA, the CDR3 is TGTGCCAGCAGTGACCGGGACAGGGCTGGCTACGAGCAGTACTTC.

This clone was detected only a few times. This rearrangement joins TRBV19 to TRBJ2-5; D is possibly TRBD2 (5 bases). The CDR3 consists of 12 residues. Trimming removed 8 bases at V and 5 bases at J, with 12 bases between. Germline V gene data show CDR1 as LNHDA and CDR2 as SQIVND (reference sequence). The CDR3 loop is CASSGSGETQYF. For the CDR3, the DNA is TGTGCCAGTTCCGGGTCGGGGGAGACCCAGTACTTC.

The chain couples TRBV11-2 to TRBJ2-2; 7 positions match TRBD2. J lost 5 bases, V lost 5 bases, and 8 bases had no gene match. The CDR3 consists of 15 residues. Germline-derived CDR1 and CDR2 are SGHAT and FQNNGV. The CDR3 is CASSRTGTITGELFF. The CDR3 bases are TGTGCCAGCAGCCGTACCGGGACTATAACCGGGGAGCTGTTTTTT.

The chain recombines TRBV5-1 with TRBJ2-1, with 12 bases fitting TRBD2. Looked up from germline, CDR1 is SGHRS and CDR2 is YFSETQ. The CDR3 runs 20 residues. V lost 5 bases and J lost 0; bases outside the gene matches: 15. CDR3 sequence reads: CASRRGASGGAKSSYNEQFF. CDR3 DNA: TGCGCCAGCAGACGAGGAGCTAGCGGGGGGGCCAAAAGCTCCTACAATGAGCAGTTCTTC.

In its sample, this clone ranks as medium-sized. This rearrangement joins TRBV7-9 to TRBJ1-4; 8 bases line up with TRBD1. V lost 5 bases and J lost 5; bases outside the gene matches: 16. In germline, CDR1 is SEHNR, CDR2 FQNEAQ (reference sequence). The CDR3 totals 18 residues. Here the CDR3 DNA reads TGTGCCAGCAGCCCACGCGGCAGGGGGCTCCCCCTAAATGAAAAACTGTTTTTT. Protein sequence: CASSPRGRGLPLNEKLFF. The full variable domain, rest sourced from reference TRBV7-9 and TRBJ1-4, is DTGVSQNPRHKITKRGQNVTFRCDPISEHNRLYWYRQTLGQGPEFLTYFQNEAQLEKSRLLSDRFSAERPKGSFSTLEIQRTEQGDSAMYLCASSPRGRGLPLNEKLFFGSGTQLSVL.

The V and J genes are TRBV2 and TRBJ2-3, with 7 positions matching TRBD2. Germline V gene lookup returns CDR1 SNHLY and CDR2 FYNNEI. V shed 5 bases, J shed 0 bases, and the junction held 5 bases outside the gene matches. The CDR3 is made up of 15 amino acids. The DNA for the CDR3 is TGTGCCAGCAGTAGCGGGGCGGGTAGCACAGATACGCAGTATTTT. It is translated as CASSSGAGSTDTQYF. The variable domain in full, completed from reference TRBV2 and TRBJ2-3, reads EPEVTQTPSHQVTQMGQEVILRCVPISNHLYFYWYRQILGQKVEFLVSFYNNEISEKSEIFDDQFSVERPDGSNFTLKIRSTKLEDSAMYFCASSSGAGSTDTQYFGPGTRLTVL.

CDR3 in amino acids: CASSVGVHTGELFF. CDR3 bases: TGTGCCAGCAGCGTAGGCGTCCACACCGGGGAGCTGTTTTTT. This rearrangement joins TRBV9 to TRBJ2-2, with no clear D. V was trimmed by 0 bases and J by 3 bases, leaving 6 bases between them. The V gene's germline CDR1 is SGDLS and CDR2 YYNGEE. There are 14 residues in the CDR3.

This chain connects TRBV30 to TRBJ2-7; weak D call: TRBD1 (6 bases). V lost 8 bases to trimming and J lost 2 bases, with 13 bases between them. Germline CDR1 and CDR2: GTSNPN and SVGIG (reference sequence). There are 12 residues in the CDR3. The CDR3 nucleotides read TGTGCCCGCGGCGACAGGACCTACGAGCAGTACTTC. This codes for CARGDRTYEQYF.

The chain uses TRBV2 and TRBJ1-2, with D maybe TRBD1 (6 bases). Germline V gene sequence: CDR1 SNHLY, CDR2 FYNNEI. The CDR3 has 11 residues. V was cut by 8 bases and J by 2 bases, with 6 bases left in between. DNA for the CDR3: TGTGCCAGCGGACAGAACTATGGCTACACCTTC. Translating gives CASGQNYGYTF.

The chain carries TRBV7-3 and TRBJ1-2, with D uncertain. This CDR3 spans 17 amino acids. Trimming stripped 0 bases from V and 5 bases from J, with 19 bases between. Germline V lookup: CDR1 SGHTA, CDR2 FQGTGA. CDR3 protein: CASSLTPSLIAIYGYTF. CDR3 in DNA: TGTGCCAGCAGCTTAACGCCCAGTTTGATAGCGATTTATGGCTACACCTTC.

The rearrangement links TRBV27 to TRBJ2-6; 7 bases map to TRBD1. V was clipped by 5 bases and J by 1 base; unmatched bases: 8. Looked up from germline, CDR1 is MNHEY and CDR2 is SMNVEV (reference sequence). The CDR3 has 17 amino acids. For the CDR3, the DNA is TGTGCCAGCAGTACGTGGGACAGCCCGTCTGGGGCCAACGTCCTGACTTTC. Its protein is CASSTWDSPSGANVLTF.

CDR3 sequence: CASSTRQGRDEQFF. DNA of the CDR3: TGCGCCAGCAGCACCCGACAGGGTCGGGATGAGCAGTTCTTC. The rearrangement joins TRBV5-1 to TRBJ2-1, with 7 bases fitting TRBD1. The V and J ends lost 4 bases and 8 bases, in that order; junction bases with no gene match: 9. This CDR3 comprises 14 residues. The germline V gene has CDR1 SGHRS and CDR2 YFSETQ.

The chain carries TRBV7-6 and TRBJ2-5, with 8 bases fitting TRBD2. CDR1 is SGHVS, CDR2 FNYEAQ, per germline. Losses at the gene ends were 2 bases for V and 3 bases for J; bases not matched to a gene: 8. CDR3 length: 16 residues. DNA of the CDR3: TGTGCCAGCAGCTTATTCCTCACTAGCGGTGAAGAGACCCAGTACTTC. Amino acid sequence: CASSLFLTSGEETQYF.

V is TRBV7-9 and J is TRBJ2-7; TRBD2 aligns across 9 bases. In germline, CDR1 is SEHNR, CDR2 FQNEAQ (reference sequence). The length of the CDR3 is 16 residues. V was clipped by 7 bases and J by 2 bases; unmatched bases: 12. In DNA, the CDR3 is TGTGCCAGCACCCTTGTATCGCTAGCGGGAACCTACGAGCAGTACTTC. Its translation is CASTLVSLAGTYEQYF.

In this sample, this clone turned up many times. This chain joins TRBV5-5 and TRBJ1-2; 9 bases align to TRBD1. Trimming took 4 bases from V and 4 from J; bases not matched to a gene: 5. Germline V CDR1 and CDR2: SGHKS, YYEKEE (reference sequence). The CDR3 consists of 14 residues. In nucleotides, the CDR3 is TGTGCCAGCAGCCTCGAGGACAGGGGCTATGGCTACACCTTC. Its translation is CASSLEDRGYGYTF.

This chain joins TRBV6-5 and TRBJ1-1, with a tentative D call TRBD1 (6 bases). Trimming removed 10 bases at V and 4 bases at J, with 13 bases between. Germline loops: CDR1 MNHEY, CDR2 SVGAGI. The CDR3 extends over 12 amino acids. The CDR3 bases are TGTGCCACCGTACAGGGAAGCACTGAAGCTTTCTTT. Translated: CATVQGSTEAFF.

V and J are TRBV27 and TRBJ2-1, with 11 bases identical to TRBD2. The length of the CDR3 is 17 residues. Germline CDR1 reads MNHEY; CDR2 reads SMNVEV (reference sequence). The ends lost 3 bases at V and 2 bases at J; junction bases unmatched: 6. CDR3 nucleotide sequence: TGTGCCAGCAGTTTTTTGGGTAGCGGGAGGGCCTACAATGAGCAGTTCTTC. Translation: CASSFLGSGRAYNEQFF.